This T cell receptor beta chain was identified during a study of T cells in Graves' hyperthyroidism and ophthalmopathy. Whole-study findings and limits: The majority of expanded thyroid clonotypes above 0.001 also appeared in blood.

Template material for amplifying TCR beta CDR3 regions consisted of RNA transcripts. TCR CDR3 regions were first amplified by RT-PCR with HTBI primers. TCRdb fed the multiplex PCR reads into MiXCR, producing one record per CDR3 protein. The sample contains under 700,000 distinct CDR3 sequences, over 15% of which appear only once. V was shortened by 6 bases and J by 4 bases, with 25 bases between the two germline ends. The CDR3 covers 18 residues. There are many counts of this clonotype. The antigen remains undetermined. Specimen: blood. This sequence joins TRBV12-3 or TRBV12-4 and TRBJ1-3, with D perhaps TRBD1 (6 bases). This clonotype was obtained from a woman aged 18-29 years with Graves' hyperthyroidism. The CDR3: CASSHPIHRVYKGNTIYF. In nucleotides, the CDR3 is TGTGCCAGCAGCCACCCAATCCACAGGGTCTATAAAGGAAACACCATATATTTT.